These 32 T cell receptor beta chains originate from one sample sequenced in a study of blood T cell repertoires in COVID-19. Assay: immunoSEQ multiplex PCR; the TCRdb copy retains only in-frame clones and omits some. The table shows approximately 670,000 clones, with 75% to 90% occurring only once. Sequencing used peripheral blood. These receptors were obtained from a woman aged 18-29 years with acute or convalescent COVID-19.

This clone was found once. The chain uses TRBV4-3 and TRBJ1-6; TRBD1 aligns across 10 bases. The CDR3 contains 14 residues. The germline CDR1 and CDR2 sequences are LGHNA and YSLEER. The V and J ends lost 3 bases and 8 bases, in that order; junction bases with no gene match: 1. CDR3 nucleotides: TGCGCCAGCAGCCAGACAGGGGGCGATTCACCCCTCCACTTT. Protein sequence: CASSQTGGDSPLHF.

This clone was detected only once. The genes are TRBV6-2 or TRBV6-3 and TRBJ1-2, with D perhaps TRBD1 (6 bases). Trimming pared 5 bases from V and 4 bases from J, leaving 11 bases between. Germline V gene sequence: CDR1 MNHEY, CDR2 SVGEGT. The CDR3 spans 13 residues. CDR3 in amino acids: CASSPPDSYGYTF. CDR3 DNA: TGTGCCAGCAGTCCCCCGGACAGCTATGGCTACACCTTC.

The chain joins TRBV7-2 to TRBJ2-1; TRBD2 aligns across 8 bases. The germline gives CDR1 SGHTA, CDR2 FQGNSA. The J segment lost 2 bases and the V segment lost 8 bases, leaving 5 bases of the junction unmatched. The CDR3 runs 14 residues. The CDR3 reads CASLPGGPYNEQFF. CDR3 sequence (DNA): TGTGCCAGCTTGCCGGGGGGGCCCTACAATGAGCAGTTCTTC.

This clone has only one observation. The CDR3 here is CASSLDGHVSYEQYF. The CDR3, as DNA: TGCGCCAGCAGCTTGGATGGACACGTCTCCTACGAGCAGTACTTC. The chain has TRBV5-1 and TRBJ2-7, with D possibly TRBD1 on 5 matching bases. Germline V gene sequence: CDR1 SGHRS, CDR2 YFSETQ. V lost 0 bases to trimming and J lost 0 bases, with 10 bases between them. The CDR3 is 15 residues long.

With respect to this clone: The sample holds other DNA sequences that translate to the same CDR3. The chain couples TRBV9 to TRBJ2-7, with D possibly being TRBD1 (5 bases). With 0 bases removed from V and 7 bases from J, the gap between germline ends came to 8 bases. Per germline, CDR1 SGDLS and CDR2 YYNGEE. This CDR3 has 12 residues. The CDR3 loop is CASSVGGGEQYF. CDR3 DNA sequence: TGTGCCAGCAGCGTAGGGGGCGGAGAGCAGTACTTC.

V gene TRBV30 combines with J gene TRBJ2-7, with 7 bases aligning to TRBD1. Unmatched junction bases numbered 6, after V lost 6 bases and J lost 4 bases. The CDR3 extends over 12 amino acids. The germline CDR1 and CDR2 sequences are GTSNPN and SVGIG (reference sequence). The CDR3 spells CACTGTVYEQYF. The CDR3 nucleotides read TGTGCCTGCACCGGGACAGTTTACGAGCAGTACTTC.

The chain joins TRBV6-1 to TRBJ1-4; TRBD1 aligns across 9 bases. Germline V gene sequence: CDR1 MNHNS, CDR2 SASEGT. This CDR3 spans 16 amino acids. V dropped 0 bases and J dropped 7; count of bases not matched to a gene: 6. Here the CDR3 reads CASSEAHGQGPEKLFF. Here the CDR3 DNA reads TGTGCCAGCAGTGAAGCCCACGGACAGGGGCCTGAAAAACTGTTTTTT.

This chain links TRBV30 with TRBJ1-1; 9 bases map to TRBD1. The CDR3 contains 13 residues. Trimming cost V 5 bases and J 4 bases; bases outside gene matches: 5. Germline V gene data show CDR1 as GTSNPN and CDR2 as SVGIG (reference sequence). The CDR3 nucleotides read TGTGCCTGGGGCCAGGACAGGGGCACTGAAGCTTTCTTT. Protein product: CAWGQDRGTEAFF.

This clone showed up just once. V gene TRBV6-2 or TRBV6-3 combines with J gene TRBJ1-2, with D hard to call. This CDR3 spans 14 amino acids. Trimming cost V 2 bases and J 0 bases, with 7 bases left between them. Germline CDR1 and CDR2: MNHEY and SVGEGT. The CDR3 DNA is TGTGCCAGCAGTTACAATACAGCTAACTATGGCTACACCTTC. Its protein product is CASSYNTANYGYTF.

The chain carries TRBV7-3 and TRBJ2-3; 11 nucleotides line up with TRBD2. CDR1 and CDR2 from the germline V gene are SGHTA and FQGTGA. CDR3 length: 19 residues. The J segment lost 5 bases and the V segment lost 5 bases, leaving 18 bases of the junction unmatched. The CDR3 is CASSPFGVAGGPSGDTQYF. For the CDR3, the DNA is TGTGCCAGCAGCCCATTTGGGGTAGCGGGGGGGCCTTCTGGAGATACGCAGTATTTT.

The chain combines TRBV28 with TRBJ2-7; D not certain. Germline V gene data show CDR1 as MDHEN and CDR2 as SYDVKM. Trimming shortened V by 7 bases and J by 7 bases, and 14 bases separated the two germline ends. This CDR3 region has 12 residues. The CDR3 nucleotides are TGTGCCAGCACCAAATTGCGCGCGGAGCAGTACTTC. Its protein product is CASTKLRAEQYF.

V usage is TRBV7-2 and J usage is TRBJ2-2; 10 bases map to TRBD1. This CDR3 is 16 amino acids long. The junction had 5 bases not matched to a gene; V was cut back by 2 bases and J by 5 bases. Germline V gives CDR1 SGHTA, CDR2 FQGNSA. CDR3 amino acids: CASSLRQGARTGELFF. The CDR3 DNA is TGTGCCAGCAGCTTAAGACAGGGGGCTCGGACCGGGGAGCTGTTTTTT.

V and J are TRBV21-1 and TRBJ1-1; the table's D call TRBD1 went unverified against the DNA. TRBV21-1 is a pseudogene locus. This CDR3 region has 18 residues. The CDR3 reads CASSKAHRVKGMNTEAFF. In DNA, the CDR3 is TGTGCCAGCAGCAAAGCGCACAGGGTTAAGGGGATGAACACTGAAGCTTTCTTT.

The CDR3 sequence: CASSDKGGDNSPLHF. The CDR3 coding sequence is TGTGCCAGCAGTGACAAAGGGGGCGATAATTCACCCCTCCACTTT. The V call is TRBV6-4, the J call TRBJ1-6, with 7 bases fitting TRBD1. This CDR3 comprises 15 residues. The germline V gene has CDR1 MRHNA and CDR2 SNTAGT. Trimming took 2 bases from V and 5 from J; bases not matched to a gene: 3.

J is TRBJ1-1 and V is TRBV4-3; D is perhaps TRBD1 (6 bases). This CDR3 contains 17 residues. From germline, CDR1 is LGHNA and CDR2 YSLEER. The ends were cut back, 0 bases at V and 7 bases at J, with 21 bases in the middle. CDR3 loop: CASSQDSDWTVGNEAFF. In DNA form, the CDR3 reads TGCGCCAGCAGCCAAGATTCTGACTGGACAGTCGGAAATGAAGCTTTCTTT.

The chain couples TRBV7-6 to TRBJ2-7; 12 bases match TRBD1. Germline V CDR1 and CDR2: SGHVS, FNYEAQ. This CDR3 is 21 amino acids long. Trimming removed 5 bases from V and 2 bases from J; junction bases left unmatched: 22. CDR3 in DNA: TGTGCCAGCAGCCGCAACCCCCGGGACAGGGGGCGCTTAGACCGTGCCTACGAGCAGTACTTC. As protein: CASSRNPRDRGRLDRAYEQYF.

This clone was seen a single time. CDR3: CVRRGMDTEAFF. The CDR3, as DNA: TGTGTCCGGCGGGGCATGGACACTGAAGCTTTCTTT. The chain links TRBV6-5 to TRBJ1-1; possibly TRBD1 for D (5 bases). CDR1 and CDR2 from the germline V gene are MNHEY and SVGAGI. The CDR3 spans 12 residues.

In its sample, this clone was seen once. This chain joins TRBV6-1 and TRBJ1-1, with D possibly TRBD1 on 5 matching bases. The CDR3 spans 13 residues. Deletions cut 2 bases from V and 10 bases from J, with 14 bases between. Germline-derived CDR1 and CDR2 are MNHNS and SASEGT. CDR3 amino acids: CASSESYGGRAFF. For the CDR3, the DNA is TGTGCCAGCAGTGAATCATACGGGGGTCGAGCTTTCTTT.

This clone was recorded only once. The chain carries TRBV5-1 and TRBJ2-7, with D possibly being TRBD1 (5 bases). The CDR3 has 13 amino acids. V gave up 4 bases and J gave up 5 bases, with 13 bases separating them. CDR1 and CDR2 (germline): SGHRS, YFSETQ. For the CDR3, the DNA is TGCGCCAGCAGCCGCGCACAGGCCCACGAGCAGTACTTC. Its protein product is CASSRAQAHEQYF.

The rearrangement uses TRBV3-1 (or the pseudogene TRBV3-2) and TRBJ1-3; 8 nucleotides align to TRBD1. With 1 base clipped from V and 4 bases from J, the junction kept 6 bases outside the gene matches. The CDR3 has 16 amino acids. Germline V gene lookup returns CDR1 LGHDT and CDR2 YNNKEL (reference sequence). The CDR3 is CASSQASTGGGNTIYF. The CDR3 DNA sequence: TGTGCCAGCAGCCAAGCCTCTACAGGGGGAGGAAACACCATATATTTT.

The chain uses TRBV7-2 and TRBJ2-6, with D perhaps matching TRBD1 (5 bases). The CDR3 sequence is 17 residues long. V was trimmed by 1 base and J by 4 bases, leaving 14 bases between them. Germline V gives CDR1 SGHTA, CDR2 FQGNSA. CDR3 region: CASSLVGAGPGANVLTF. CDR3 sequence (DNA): TGTGCCAGCAGCTTAGTAGGGGCAGGGCCCGGGGCCAACGTCCTGACTTTC.

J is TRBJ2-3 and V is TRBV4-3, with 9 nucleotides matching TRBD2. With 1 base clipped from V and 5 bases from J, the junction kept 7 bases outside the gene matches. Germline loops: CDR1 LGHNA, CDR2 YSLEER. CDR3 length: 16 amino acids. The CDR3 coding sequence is TGCGCCAGCAGCCAAGGGACTAGCGCGGCCGGAGATACGCAGTATTTT. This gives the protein CASSQGTSAAGDTQYF.

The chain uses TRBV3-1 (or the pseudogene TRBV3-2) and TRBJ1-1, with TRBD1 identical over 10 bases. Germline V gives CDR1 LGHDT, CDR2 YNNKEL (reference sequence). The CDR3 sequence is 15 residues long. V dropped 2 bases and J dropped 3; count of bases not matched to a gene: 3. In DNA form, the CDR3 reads TGTGCCAGCAGCCAATATGGACAGGGGGACACTGAAGCTTTCTTT. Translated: CASSQYGQGDTEAFF.

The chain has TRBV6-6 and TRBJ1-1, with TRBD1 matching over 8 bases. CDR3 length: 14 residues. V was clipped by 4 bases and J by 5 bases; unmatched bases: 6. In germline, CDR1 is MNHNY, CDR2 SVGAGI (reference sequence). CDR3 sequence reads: CASSFQGAGTEAFF. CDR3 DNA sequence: TGTGCCAGCAGTTTTCAGGGGGCAGGAACTGAAGCTTTCTTT.

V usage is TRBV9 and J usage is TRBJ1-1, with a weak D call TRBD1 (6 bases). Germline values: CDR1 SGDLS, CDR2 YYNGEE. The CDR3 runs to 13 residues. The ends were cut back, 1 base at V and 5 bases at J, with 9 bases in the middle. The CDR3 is CASSVFQGTEAFF. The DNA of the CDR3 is TGTGCCAGCAGCGTATTCCAGGGGACTGAAGCTTTCTTT.

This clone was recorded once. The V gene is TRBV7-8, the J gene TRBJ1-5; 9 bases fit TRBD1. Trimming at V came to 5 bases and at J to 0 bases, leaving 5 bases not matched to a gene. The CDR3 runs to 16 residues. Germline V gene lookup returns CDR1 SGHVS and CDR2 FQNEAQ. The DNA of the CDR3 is TGTGCCAGCAGCCCCGGGACAGGGAATAGCAATCAGCCCCAGCATTTT. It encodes CASSPGTGNSNQPQHF.

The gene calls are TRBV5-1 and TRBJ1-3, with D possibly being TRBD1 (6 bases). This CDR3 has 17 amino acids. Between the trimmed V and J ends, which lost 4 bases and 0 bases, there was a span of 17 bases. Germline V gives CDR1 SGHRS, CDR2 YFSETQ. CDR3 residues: CASSPNYGTNSGNTIYF. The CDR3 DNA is TGCGCCAGCAGCCCTAACTACGGGACAAACTCTGGAAACACCATATATTTT.

The CDR3 loop is CASSRRTGNSPLHF. In DNA, the CDR3 is TGTGCCAGCAGCCGACGTACAGGGAATTCACCCCTCCACTTT. The chain recombines TRBV3-1 (or the pseudogene TRBV3-2) with TRBJ1-6, with a tentative D call TRBD1 (6 bases). Per the germline V gene, CDR1 is LGHDT and CDR2 is YNNKEL (reference sequence). Deletions cut 4 bases from V and 7 bases from J, with 11 bases between. The CDR3 sequence is 14 residues long.

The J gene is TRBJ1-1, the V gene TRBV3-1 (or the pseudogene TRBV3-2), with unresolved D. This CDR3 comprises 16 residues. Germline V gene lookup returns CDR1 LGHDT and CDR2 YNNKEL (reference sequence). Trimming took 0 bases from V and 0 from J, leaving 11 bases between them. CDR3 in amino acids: CASSQDYGSVNTEAFF. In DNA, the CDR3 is TGTGCCAGCAGCCAAGATTATGGTTCAGTGAACACTGAAGCTTTCTTT.

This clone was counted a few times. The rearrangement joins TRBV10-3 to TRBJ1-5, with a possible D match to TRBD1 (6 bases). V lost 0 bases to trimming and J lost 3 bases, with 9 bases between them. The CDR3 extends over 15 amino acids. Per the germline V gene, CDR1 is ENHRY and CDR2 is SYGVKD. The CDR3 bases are TGTGCCATCAGTGAGTCGAAGGGGGTCAATCAGCCCCAGCATTTT. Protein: CAISESKGVNQPQHF.

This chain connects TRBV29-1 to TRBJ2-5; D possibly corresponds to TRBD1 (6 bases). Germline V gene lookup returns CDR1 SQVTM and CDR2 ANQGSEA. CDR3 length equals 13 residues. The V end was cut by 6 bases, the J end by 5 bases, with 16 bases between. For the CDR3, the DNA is TGCAGCGTCCGGGACACTGGAGTGGAGACCCAGTACTTC. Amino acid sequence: CSVRDTGVETQYF.

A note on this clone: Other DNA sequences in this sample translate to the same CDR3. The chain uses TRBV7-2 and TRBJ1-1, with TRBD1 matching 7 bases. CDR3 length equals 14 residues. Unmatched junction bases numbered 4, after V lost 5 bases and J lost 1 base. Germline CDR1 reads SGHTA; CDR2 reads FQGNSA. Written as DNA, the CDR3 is TGTGCCAGCAGCCCCAGGACAGGGAACACTGAAGCTTTCTTT. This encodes CASSPRTGNTEAFF.